This T cell receptor beta chain was documented in a study of T cells after yellow fever vaccination. With respect to this clonotype: Its antigen is not identified. A junction end diverges from the germline sequence, so it may reflect a read error.

One entry per CDR3 protein results from TCRdb running MiXCR on the 5' RACE reads. Among hundreds of thousands of distinct CDR3 sequences listed, more than 3% were seen once. The CDR3 is 15 residues long. Germline V gene lookup returns CDR1 SGHTA and CDR2 FQGNSA. Study-level findings and limits: There was a possibility that FACS-sorted repertoires contained abundant clonotypes contaminating from the bulk population.

The sequenced sample was PBMCs, obtained on the day of the yellow fever booster vaccination. The TCR originated in a man in his late teens or twenties who received the YFV17D yellow fever vaccine. V is TRBV7-2 and J is TRBJ2-2; possibly TRBD2 for D (6 bases). The CDR3 region is CASSPNRGYTGELIF. In DNA, the CDR3 is TGTGCCAGCAGCCCAAATCGGGGGTACACCGGGGAGCTGATTTTT.